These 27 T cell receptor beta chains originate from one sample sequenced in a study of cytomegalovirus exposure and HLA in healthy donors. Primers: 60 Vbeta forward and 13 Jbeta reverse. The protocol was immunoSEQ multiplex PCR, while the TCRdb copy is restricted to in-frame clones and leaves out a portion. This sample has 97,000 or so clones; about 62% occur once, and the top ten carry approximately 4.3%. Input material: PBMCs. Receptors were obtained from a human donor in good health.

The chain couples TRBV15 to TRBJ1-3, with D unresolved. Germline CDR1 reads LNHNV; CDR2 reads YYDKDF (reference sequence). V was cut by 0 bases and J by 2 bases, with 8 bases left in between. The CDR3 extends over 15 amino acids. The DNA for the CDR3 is TGTGCCACCAGCAGAGATACCGGGGCTGGAAACACCATATATTTT. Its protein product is CATSRDTGAGNTIYF.

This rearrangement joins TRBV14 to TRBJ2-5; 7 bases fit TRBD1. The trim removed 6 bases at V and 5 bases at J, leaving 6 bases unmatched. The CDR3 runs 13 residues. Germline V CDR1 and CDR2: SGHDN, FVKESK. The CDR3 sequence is CASRKTGLETQYF. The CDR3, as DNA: TGTGCCAGCAGAAAGACAGGGTTGGAGACCCAGTACTTC.

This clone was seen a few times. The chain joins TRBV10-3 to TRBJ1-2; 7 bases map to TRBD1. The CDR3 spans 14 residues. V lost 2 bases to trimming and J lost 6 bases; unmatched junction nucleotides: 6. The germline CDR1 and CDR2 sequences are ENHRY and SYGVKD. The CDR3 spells CAISETQGVHGYTF. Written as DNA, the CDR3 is TGTGCCATCAGTGAGACCCAGGGGGTCCATGGCTACACCTTC.

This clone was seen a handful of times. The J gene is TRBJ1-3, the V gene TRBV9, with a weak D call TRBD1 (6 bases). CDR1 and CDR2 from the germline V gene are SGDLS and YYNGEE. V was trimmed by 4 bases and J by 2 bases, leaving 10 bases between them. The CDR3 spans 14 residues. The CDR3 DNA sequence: TGTGCCAGCAGCACAGGGTCGGCTGGAAACACCATATATTTT. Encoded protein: CASSTGSAGNTIYF.

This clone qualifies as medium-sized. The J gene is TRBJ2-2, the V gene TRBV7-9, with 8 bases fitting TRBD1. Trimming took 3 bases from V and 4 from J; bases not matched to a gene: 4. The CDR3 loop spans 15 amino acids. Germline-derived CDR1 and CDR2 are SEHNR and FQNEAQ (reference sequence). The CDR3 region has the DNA TGTGCCAGCAGCTTTCGGGACAGGCTCACCGGGGAGCTGTTTTTT. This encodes CASSFRDRLTGELFF.

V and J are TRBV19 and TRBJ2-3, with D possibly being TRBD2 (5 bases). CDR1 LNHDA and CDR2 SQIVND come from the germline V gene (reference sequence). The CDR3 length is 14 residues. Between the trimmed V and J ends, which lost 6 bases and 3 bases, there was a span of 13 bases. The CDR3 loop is CASRPRRITDTQYF. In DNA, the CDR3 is TGTGCCAGTAGGCCTCGGAGGATAACAGATACGCAGTATTTT.

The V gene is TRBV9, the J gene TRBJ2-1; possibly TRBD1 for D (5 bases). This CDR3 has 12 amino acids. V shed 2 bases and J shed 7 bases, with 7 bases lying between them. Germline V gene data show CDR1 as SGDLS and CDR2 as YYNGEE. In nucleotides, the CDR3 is TGTGCCAGCAGCGTTCAGGGAAATGAGCAGTTCTTC. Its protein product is CASSVQGNEQFF.

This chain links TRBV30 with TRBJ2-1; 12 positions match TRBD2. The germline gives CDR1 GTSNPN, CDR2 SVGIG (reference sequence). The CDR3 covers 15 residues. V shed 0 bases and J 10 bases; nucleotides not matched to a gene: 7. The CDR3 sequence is CAWSVSRLAGGEQFF. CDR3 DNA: TGTGCCTGGAGTGTAAGCAGGCTAGCGGGGGGGGAGCAGTTCTTC. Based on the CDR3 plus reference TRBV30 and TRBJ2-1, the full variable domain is SQTIHQWPATLVQPVGSPLSLECTVEGTSNPNLYWYRQAAGRGLQLLFYSVGIGQISSEVPQNLSASRPQDRQFILSSKKLLLSDSGFYLCAWSVSRLAGGEQFFGPGTRLTVL.

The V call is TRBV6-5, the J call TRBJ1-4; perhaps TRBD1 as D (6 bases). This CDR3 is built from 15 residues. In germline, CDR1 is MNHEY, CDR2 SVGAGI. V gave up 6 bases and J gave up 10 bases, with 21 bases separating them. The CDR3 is CASSAAGAGRRKLFF. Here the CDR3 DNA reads TGTGCCAGCAGCGCTGCAGGGGCAGGGAGAAGAAAACTGTTTTTT.

CDR3 sequence: CASSPKGGNSGNTIYF. CDR3 DNA sequence: TGTGCCAGCTCACCAAAGGGGGGGAACTCTGGAAACACCATATATTTT. This chain connects TRBV18 to TRBJ1-3; D might be TRBD1 (6 bases). The V end lost 2 bases, the J end lost 0 bases, and 11 bases lay between the germline ends. The CDR3 sequence is 16 residues long. The germline V gene has CDR1 KGHSH and CDR2 LQKENI.

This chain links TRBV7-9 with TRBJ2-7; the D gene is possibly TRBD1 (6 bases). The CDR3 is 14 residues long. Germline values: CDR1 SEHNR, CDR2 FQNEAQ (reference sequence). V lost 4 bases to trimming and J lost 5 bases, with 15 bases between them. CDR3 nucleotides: TGTGCCAGCAGCTACGAAACAGGGACCCACGAGCAGTACTTC. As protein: CASSYETGTHEQYF.

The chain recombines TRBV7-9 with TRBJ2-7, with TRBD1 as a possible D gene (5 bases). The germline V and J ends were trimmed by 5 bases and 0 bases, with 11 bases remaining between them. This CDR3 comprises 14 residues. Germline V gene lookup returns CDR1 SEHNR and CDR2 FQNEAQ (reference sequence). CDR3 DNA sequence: TGTGCCAGCAGCCCGCGACAGCCCTCCTACGAGCAGTACTTC. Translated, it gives CASSPRQPSYEQYF.

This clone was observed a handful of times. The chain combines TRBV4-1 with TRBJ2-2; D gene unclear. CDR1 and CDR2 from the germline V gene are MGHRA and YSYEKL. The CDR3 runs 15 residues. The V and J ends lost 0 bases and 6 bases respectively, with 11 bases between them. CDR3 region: CASSQEGRVAGELFF. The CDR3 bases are TGCGCCAGCAGCCAAGAAGGCCGGGTAGCCGGGGAGCTGTTTTTT.

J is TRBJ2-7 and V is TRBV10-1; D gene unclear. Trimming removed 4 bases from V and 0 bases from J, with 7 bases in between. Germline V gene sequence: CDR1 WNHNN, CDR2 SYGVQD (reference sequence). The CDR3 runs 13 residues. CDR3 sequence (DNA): TGCGCCAGCAGTGCGGCGGACTCCTACGAGCAGTACTTC. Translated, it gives CASSAADSYEQYF.

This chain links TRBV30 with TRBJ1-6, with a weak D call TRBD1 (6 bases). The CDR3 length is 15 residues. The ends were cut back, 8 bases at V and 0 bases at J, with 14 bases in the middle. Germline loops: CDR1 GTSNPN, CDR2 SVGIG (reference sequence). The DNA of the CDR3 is TGTGCCCGAGGACAGAGTGGCTCCTATAATTCACCCCTCCACTTT. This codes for CARGQSGSYNSPLHF.

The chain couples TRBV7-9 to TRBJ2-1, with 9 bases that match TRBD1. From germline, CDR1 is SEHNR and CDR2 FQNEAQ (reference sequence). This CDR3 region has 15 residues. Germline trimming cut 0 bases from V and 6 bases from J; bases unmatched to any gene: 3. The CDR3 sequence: CASSLAETGGNEQFF. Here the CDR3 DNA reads TGTGCCAGCAGCTTAGCGGAGACAGGGGGCAATGAGCAGTTCTTC. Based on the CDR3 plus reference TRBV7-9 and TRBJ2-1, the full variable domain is DTGVSQNPRHKITKRGQNVTFRCDPISEHNRLYWYRQTLGQGPEFLTYFQNEAQLEKSRLLSDRFSAERPKGSFSTLEIQRTEQGDSAMYLCASSLAETGGNEQFFGPGTRLTVL.

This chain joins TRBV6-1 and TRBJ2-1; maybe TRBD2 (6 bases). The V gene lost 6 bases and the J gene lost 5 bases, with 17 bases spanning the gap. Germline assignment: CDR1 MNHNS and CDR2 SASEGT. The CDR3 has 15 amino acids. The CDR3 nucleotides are TGTGCCAGCAGGCCAGGAGGGTCGGGCGACAATGAGCAGTTCTTC. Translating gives CASRPGGSGDNEQFF.

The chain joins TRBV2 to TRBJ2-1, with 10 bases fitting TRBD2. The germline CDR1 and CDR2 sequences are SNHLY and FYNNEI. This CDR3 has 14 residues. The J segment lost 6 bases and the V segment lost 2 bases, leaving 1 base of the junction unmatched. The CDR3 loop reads CASSELAGANEQFF. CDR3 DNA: TGTGCCAGCAGTGAACTAGCGGGAGCCAATGAGCAGTTCTTC.

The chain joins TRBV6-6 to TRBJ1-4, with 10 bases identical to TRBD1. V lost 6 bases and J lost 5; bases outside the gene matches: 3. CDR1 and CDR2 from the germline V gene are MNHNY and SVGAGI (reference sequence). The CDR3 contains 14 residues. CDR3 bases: TGTGCCAGCAGAGGACAGGGGGGAAATGAAAAACTGTTTTTT. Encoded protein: CASRGQGGNEKLFF.

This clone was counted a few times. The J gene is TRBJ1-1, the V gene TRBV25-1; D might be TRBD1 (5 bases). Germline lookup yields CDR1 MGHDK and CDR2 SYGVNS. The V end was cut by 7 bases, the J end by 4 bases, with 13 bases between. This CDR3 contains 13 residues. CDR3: CASTFPGCTEAFF. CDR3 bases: TGTGCCAGCACCTTCCCAGGGTGCACTGAAGCTTTCTTT.

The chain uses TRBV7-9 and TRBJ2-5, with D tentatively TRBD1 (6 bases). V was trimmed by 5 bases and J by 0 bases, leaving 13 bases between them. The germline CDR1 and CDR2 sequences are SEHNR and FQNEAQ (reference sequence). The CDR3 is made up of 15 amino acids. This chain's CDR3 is CASSARTEYQETQYF. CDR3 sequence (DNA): TGTGCCAGCAGCGCGCGGACAGAGTACCAAGAGACCCAGTACTTC.

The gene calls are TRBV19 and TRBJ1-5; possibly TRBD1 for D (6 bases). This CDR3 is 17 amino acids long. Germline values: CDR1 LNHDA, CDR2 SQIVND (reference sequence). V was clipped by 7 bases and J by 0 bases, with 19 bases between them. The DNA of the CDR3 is TGTGCCAGTATTTATAGAGGGGGACGTTATAGCAATCAGCCCCAGCATTTT. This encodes CASIYRGGRYSNQPQHF.

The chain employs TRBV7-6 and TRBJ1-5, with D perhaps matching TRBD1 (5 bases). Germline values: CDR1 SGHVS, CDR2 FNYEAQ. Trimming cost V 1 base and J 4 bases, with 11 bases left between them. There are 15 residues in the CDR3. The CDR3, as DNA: TGTGCCAGCAGCTTAGGACAGCCCTATAATCAGCCCCAGCATTTT. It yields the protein CASSLGQPYNQPQHF.

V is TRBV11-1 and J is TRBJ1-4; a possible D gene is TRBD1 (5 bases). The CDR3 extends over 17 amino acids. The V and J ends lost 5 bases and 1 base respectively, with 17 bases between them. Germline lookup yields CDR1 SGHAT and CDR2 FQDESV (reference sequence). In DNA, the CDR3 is TGTGCCAGCAGCCCCGGCCAGGGATCGAGAACTAATGAAAAACTGTTTTTT. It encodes CASSPGQGSRTNEKLFF.

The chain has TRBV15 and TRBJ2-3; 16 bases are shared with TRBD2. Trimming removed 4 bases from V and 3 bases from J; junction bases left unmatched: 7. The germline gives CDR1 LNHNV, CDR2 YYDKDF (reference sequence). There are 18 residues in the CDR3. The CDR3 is CATSKGLAGGLWTDTQYF. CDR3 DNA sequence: TGTGCCACCAGCAAGGGACTAGCGGGAGGGCTCTGGACAGATACGCAGTATTTT.

CDR3 sequence reads: CASSPEVRAAYEQYF. CDR3 nucleotides: TGTGCCAGCTCACCCGAAGTCAGGGCCGCCTACGAGCAGTACTTC. The V gene is TRBV18, the J gene TRBJ2-7; D perhaps matches TRBD1 (5 bases). CDR3 length: 15 amino acids. The germline V and J ends were trimmed by 3 bases and 2 bases, with 14 bases remaining between them. From germline, CDR1 is KGHSH and CDR2 LQKENI.

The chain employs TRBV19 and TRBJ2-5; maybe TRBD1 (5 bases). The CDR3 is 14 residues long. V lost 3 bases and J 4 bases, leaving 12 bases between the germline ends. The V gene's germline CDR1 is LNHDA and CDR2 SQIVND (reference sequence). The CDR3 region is CASSIAFGAETQYF. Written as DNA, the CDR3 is TGTGCCAGTAGTATCGCCTTTGGGGCAGAGACCCAGTACTTC.